This T cell receptor (beta chain) was sequenced in a study of shared clonotypes between healthy human individuals (dated by TCRdb to the early 2020s). About the study as a whole: Three men and two women, aged 18 to 49 years, made up the cohort. To estimate repertoire size and how much clonotypes are shared between individuals, the study performed deep sequencing of blood TCR repertoires from a few healthy adults. Between about 0.85 and 8.9 billion PBMCs per donor were obtained by leukapheresis. Libraries were prepared and TCR repertoires were sequenced by different laboratories using diverse techniques, in order to increase sequencing depth and limit assay-specific biases. For each donor, three plates each were used for CD4 naive and CD4 memory, two plates were used for CD8 naive, and one plate was used for CD8 memory.

Details on this clone: It lacks a known antigen. Within one base of it there is no much larger clone, and no base qualities were kept.

The donors were healthy, HIV-negative adults with no recently reported acute infections or vaccinations. Every donor was a Caucasian adult living in Nashville, Tennessee, USA. CD4+ T cells were enriched through magnetic negative selection, after which naive cells were positively selected on CD45RA and the remaining negative fraction served as the memory subset. Blood was collected by leukapheresis, and PBMCs were isolated by Ficoll-Histopaque density gradient centrifugation and then cryopreserved in liquid nitrogen vapor phase. Analytical flow cytometry was used to check the purity and quantity of each magnetically sorted T cell population. Genomic DNA was isolated from each sorted fraction and quantified by UV absorbance on a Nanodrop 2000c. TCR CDR3 regions were amplified from genomic DNA by multiplex PCR using the deep immunoSEQ assay. Genomic DNA extracted from each cell subset was distributed evenly over all wells of several immunoSEQ 96-well plates, and each plate served as one replicate. For sorted subsets, roughly 190 ng of genomic DNA, equivalent to around 29,000 T cell genomes, went into each replicate PCR. Purified libraries were measured with a Qubit 3.0 fluorometer, size-checked on a Bioanalyzer 2100, and measured again with the KAPA Library Quantification kit. Every immunoSEQ 96-well plate was sequenced on a dedicated single-read 150-cycle Illumina NextSeq 550 flow cell. For the original study's pipeline: Because the immunoSEQ output held only junctional sequences and lacked quality scores, the filtering could not match the filtering applied to full-length reads. Sequences were annotated with PyIR, a Python wrapper for IgBLAST v1.9, using IMGT germline references to assign V/J genes and CDR3. Reads were filtered out if the reads had weak V/J assignments (E-value above 1e-6), no CDR3, stop codons, out-of-frame junctions, or ambiguous translated residues. V3J clonotypes were defined as sequences sharing an identical inferred V gene, J gene, and CDR3 amino acid sequence. The percentage overlap between two repertoires was calculated by dividing the number of shared unique clonotypes by the size of the smaller repertoire. Three approaches were used to assess repertoire richness: RTK rarefaction, the Chao1 estimator, and Recon v2.1 estimates of unobserved clonotypes. For all TCRbeta clonotypes obtained by the gDNA method from a few donors, generation probabilities were computed with OLGA. Held by TCRdb, this immuneACCESS table contains in-frame sequences only and omits some clones. Under half of the omission traces to an unresolved V gene where checked; the cause of the rest is unknown. The V and J calls and clone size come from that table; D and trimming were worked out from the DNA. This sample comprises 1,400,000 or so clones, approximately 98.5% of them detected only once. Approximately 0.4% of the sample is held by the ten biggest clonotypes.

Here V drops 1 base and J drops 5 bases, and the junction holds 9 bases not matched to any gene. CDR1 and CDR2 are read off the germline V gene as MNHNS and SASEGT. Measured from the cysteine to the phenylalanine, the CDR3 is 17 residues long. The CDR3 DNA has 51 bases and is translated from base 1. The paper's findings and limits, for the study overall: Sampling was restricted to blood, and TCR repertoires in tissues likely differ from the TCR repertoires found in blood. Rarefaction of sorted-subset datasets indicated incomplete sequencing despite the large sequencing depth. Higher generation probabilities were observed for clonotypes shared by all four sorted-subset donors than for non-shared clonotypes. Because the study included only a small number of donors, the genetic and exposure-history diversity represented was limited. Naive subsets generally had larger estimated clonotype richness than memory subsets. Pairwise subsampling indicated that sequencing depth was expected to affect the degree of clonotype sharing among donors. Across a handful of donors, roughly 5.1% of naive CD4, more than 3% of naive CD8, approximately 2.5% of memory CD4, and approximately 0.42% of memory CD8 clonotypes were shared.

The rearrangement joined TRBV6-1 to TRBJ2-2; 8 central bases correspond to TRBD1. Sequencing used naive CD4+ T cells sorted from blood. The cell subset or site label, as the study defines it: CD45RA+ positively selected. This receptor was identified in a man younger than 45 in good health. The DNA sequence follows: TGTGCCAGCAGTGAAGTACCACCCGGGACAGGTACCGGGGAGCTGTTTTTT. Translated, this gives CASSEVPPGTGTGELFF.